These 25 T cell receptor beta chains were all obtained from the same sample, sequenced in a study of CD8 T cells in ankylosing spondylitis (dated by TCRdb to 2016 to 2017). Library preparation employed 5' RACE. The data were produced on an Illumina HiSeq 2500. In-frame beta chains were kept once TCRdb had trimmed the public reads at Q25 with fastp and called clones with MiXCR. Each entry is one CDR3 protein sequence, shown with its most common DNA and genes. The sample profile shows 240,000 or so distinct CDR3 sequences; 7.5% to 9% of them were found once. The ten largest clones take up approximately 7% of the sample. Sequences were obtained from blood, either unsorted or a sorted T cell fraction (not recorded which). The source is a male donor with ankylosing spondylitis or in good health (not recorded which).

With regard to this clonotype: This may arise from a read error, as a much more abundant clone is one base away. This chain connects TRBV30 to TRBJ2-3; D is ambiguous. This CDR3 region has 14 residues. Trimming took off 2 bases at V and 0 bases at J, with 9 bases between the two ends. Per germline, CDR1 GTSNPN and CDR2 SVGIG (reference sequence). CDR3 protein: CAWSHTPSTDTQYF. The CDR3 nucleotides read TGTGCCTGGAGTCACACCCCTAGCACAGATACGCAGTATTTT.

This clonotype came up many times. The gene calls are TRBV29-1 and TRBJ2-5; D call uncertain. Germline values: CDR1 SQVTM, CDR2 ANQGSEA. The V gene lost 3 bases and the J gene lost 4 bases, with 12 bases spanning the gap. This CDR3 spans 13 amino acids. The CDR3 DNA follows: TGCAGCGTTGACTCAGAAGGAGCAGAGACCCAGTACTTC. This sequence encodes CSVDSEGAETQYF.

This clonotype was recorded many times. V is TRBV12-3 or TRBV12-4 and J is TRBJ1-4, with 8 bases aligning to TRBD1. Trimming cost V 6 bases and J 7 bases; bases outside gene matches: 7. The length of the CDR3 is 14 residues. The CDR3 coding sequence is TGTGCCAGCAGCCCCAGGGGGCTGGTTGAAAAACTGTTTTTT. The encoded protein is CASSPRGLVEKLFF.

This clonotype turned up a few times. The genes are TRBV10-2 and TRBJ2-3; D is ambiguous. The V end was cut by 2 bases, the J end by 4 bases, with 13 bases between. Germline lookup yields CDR1 WSHSY and CDR2 SAAADI. The CDR3 is 15 residues long. The CDR3 spells CASSEGLRRADTQYF. In DNA, the CDR3 is TGCGCCAGCAGTGAGGGTCTGAGGCGCGCAGATACGCAGTATTTT.

In this sample, this clonotype turned up many times. This chain joins TRBV3-1 and TRBJ1-5, with D unclear. Trimming took off 1 base at V and 3 bases at J, with 7 bases between the two ends. Germline assignment: CDR1 LGHDT and CDR2 YNNKEL (reference sequence). The CDR3 spans 14 residues. The CDR3 here is CASSQAQANQPQHF. CDR3 DNA sequence: TGTGCCAGCAGCCAAGCCCAGGCCAATCAGCCCCAGCATTTT. Together with reference TRBV3-1 and TRBJ1-5, the CDR3 gives the full variable domain: DTAVSQTPKYLVTQMGNDKSIKCEQNLGHDTMYWYKQDSKKFLKIMFSYNNKELIINETVPNRFSPKSPDKAHLNLHINSLELGDSAVYFCASSQAQANQPQHFGDGTRLSIL.

The V and J genes are TRBV20-1 and TRBJ2-5, with D tentatively TRBD1 or TRBD2 (5 bases each). The CDR3 is 13 amino acids. Germline V gene sequence: CDR1 DFQATT, CDR2 SNEGSKA (reference sequence). V lost 6 bases and J lost 3, with 14 bases in between. In DNA form, the CDR3 reads TGCAGTGCCACGGGACCGCGAAAAGAGACCCAGTACTTC. Encoded protein: CSATGPRKETQYF.

This clonotype appeared many times. The genes are TRBV28 and TRBJ2-5; D possibly matches TRBD1 or TRBD2 (5 bases each). Trimming took off 5 bases at V and 5 bases at J, with 18 bases between the two ends. This CDR3 spans 15 amino acids. Germline CDR1 is MDHEN and CDR2 is SYDVKM. DNA of the CDR3: TGTGCCAGCAGTGGGACGGACTCGACGCTGGAGACCCAGTACTTC. It translates to CASSGTDSTLETQYF.

This clonotype appeared many times. The chain links TRBV5-1 to TRBJ2-7, with 9 bases fitting TRBD1. This CDR3 region has 15 residues. From germline, CDR1 is SGHRS and CDR2 YFSETQ. V lost 1 base and J lost 3; bases outside the gene matches: 5. CDR3 in amino acids: CASSLQGTGIYEQYF. CDR3 bases: TGCGCCAGCAGCTTGCAAGGGACAGGGATCTACGAGCAGTACTTC.

This clonotype was seen more than once but under ten times. Its ends do not fully match the called genes, so a read error is possible. This chain uses TRBV27 with TRBJ2-5; 13 bases match TRBD2. There are 18 residues in the CDR3. The germline V gene encodes CDR1 MNHEY and CDR2 SMNVEV (reference sequence). The CDR3 loop is CASSSTSGGADKKEPQYF. In DNA, the CDR3 is TGTGCCAGCAGTTCAACTAGCGGGGGGGCCGATAAGAAAGAGCCCCAGTACTTC.

This clonotype was found many times. Sequence at one end of the junction differs from germline and may be a read error. J is TRBJ2-1 and V is TRBV7-7; D is possibly TRBD1 (7 bases). CDR3 length equals 16 residues. Looked up from germline, CDR1 is SSHAT and CDR2 is FNYEAQ (reference sequence). The CDR3 is CASSPPGGRGHNEQFF. CDR3 nucleotide sequence: TGTGCTAGCAGTCCTCCAGGGGGGCGGGGACACAATGAGCAGTTCTTC.

CDR3 bases: TGTGCCAGCAGCCAGGAGACACCCTCCTACGAGCAGTACTTC. This gives the protein CASSQETPSYEQYF. This chain connects TRBV7-9 to TRBJ2-7; D call uncertain. Trimming removed 5 bases from V and 0 bases from J, with 11 bases in between. The germline V gene has CDR1 SEHNR and CDR2 FQNEAQ (reference sequence). The CDR3 has 14 amino acids.

This rearrangement joins TRBV12-3 or TRBV12-4 to TRBJ1-4, with D unresolved. The CDR3 spans 11 residues. The ends were cut back, 3 bases at V and 12 bases at J, with 8 bases in the middle. In DNA form, the CDR3 reads TGTGCCAGCAGTTTCGGGTCGGAACTGTTTTTT. Its translation is CASSFGSELFF.

This clonotype was recorded a few times. V gene TRBV7-9 combines with J gene TRBJ1-1; no firm D call. The CDR3 covers 13 residues. With 5 bases removed from V and 6 bases from J, the gap between germline ends came to 13 bases. Looked up from germline, CDR1 is SEHNR and CDR2 is FQNEAQ (reference sequence). The CDR3 sequence is CASSPRGPPEAFF. For the CDR3, the DNA is TGTGCCAGCAGCCCACGGGGTCCACCTGAAGCTTTCTTT.

In this sample, this clonotype turned up a few times. The chain has TRBV12-3 or TRBV12-4 and TRBJ1-5, with TRBD1 matching 7 bases. The V segment lost 5 bases and the J segment 4 bases; nucleotides outside the gene matches: 5. The CDR3 has 14 amino acids. The CDR3 region has the DNA TGTGCCAGCAGTGATGGCAGGGGGAATCAGCCCCAGCATTTT. It yields the protein CASSDGRGNQPQHF.

This clonotype was seen at least ten times. The V call is TRBV7-9, the J call TRBJ1-5; weak D call: TRBD1 (5 bases). Germline V gene sequence: CDR1 SEHNR, CDR2 FQNEAQ (reference sequence). The CDR3 is 14 residues long. V was pared by 5 bases and J by 4 bases, with 12 bases between. The CDR3, as DNA: TGTGCCAGCAGCCCGGGACCCTTAAATCAGCCCCAGCATTTT. This translates into CASSPGPLNQPQHF. Variable domain in full (rest from reference TRBV7-9 and TRBJ1-5): DTGVSQNPRHKITKRGQNVTFRCDPISEHNRLYWYRQTLGQGPEFLTYFQNEAQLEKSRLLSDRFSAERPKGSFSTLEIQRTEQGDSAMYLCASSPGPLNQPQHFGDGTRLSIL.

This clonotype was observed a few times. The V call is TRBV5-1, the J call TRBJ2-1; the D gene could be TRBD1 or TRBD2 (5 bases each). Germline V gives CDR1 SGHRS, CDR2 YFSETQ. This CDR3 is built from 16 residues. Trimming left V 0 bases short and J 7 bases short, with 17 bases between. The CDR3 DNA sequence: TGCGCCAGCAGCTTGGGCCTAGCCGAAAAGGGGAATGAGCAGTTCTTC. Encoded protein: CASSLGLAEKGNEQFF. Full variable domain (remainder filled in from reference TRBV5-1 and TRBJ2-1): KAGVTQTPRYLIKTRGQQVTLSCSPISGHRSVSWYQQTPGQGLQFLFEYFSETQRNKGNFPGRFSGRQFSNSRSEMNVSTLELGDSALYLCASSLGLAEKGNEQFFGPGTRLTVL.

This clonotype was detected ten times or more. The rearrangement links TRBV10-2 to TRBJ2-7, with TRBD1 identical over 7 bases. CDR3 length equals 14 residues. The V gene's germline CDR1 is WSHSY and CDR2 SAAADI. V lost 7 bases to trimming and J lost 7 bases; unmatched junction nucleotides: 13. This CDR3 is CASNYRGGFDEQYF. CDR3 nucleotide sequence: TGCGCCAGCAACTACAGGGGTGGGTTTGATGAGCAGTACTTC.

The chain couples TRBV15 to TRBJ2-5; D uncertain. Germline-derived CDR1 and CDR2 are LNHNV and YYDKDF (reference sequence). V was trimmed by 0 bases and J by 2 bases, leaving 10 bases between them. This CDR3 is built from 15 residues. CDR3 amino acids: CATSRDTSAQETQYF. CDR3 DNA sequence: TGTGCCACCAGCAGAGATACGTCAGCTCAAGAGACCCAGTACTTC.

Ten or more counts support this clonotype. The rearrangement uses TRBV27 and TRBJ2-3; a weak D match, TRBD2 (6 bases). Trimming pared 3 bases from V and 0 bases from J, leaving 19 bases between. The CDR3 length is 18 residues. The V gene's germline CDR1 is MNHEY and CDR2 SMNVEV (reference sequence). The CDR3: CASSFEASAGPSTDTQYF. The CDR3 DNA sequence: TGTGCCAGCAGTTTCGAAGCCTCGGCGGGGCCTAGCACAGATACGCAGTATTTT.

This chain joins TRBV7-2 and TRBJ2-5; a weak D match, TRBD1 (5 bases). CDR1 is SGHTA, CDR2 FQGNSA, per germline. CDR3 length: 15 amino acids. The V end was cut by 1 base, the J end by 4 bases, with 13 bases between. As DNA, the CDR3 is TGTGCCAGCAGCTTAGAACCAGGGTACGGAGAGACCCAGTACTTC. Protein product: CASSLEPGYGETQYF.

The V and J genes are TRBV7-8 and TRBJ1-6, with TRBD1 as a possible D gene (6 bases). The germline V gene encodes CDR1 SGHVS and CDR2 FQNEAQ. This CDR3 region has 16 residues. Trimming cost V 3 bases and J 9 bases, with 18 bases left between them. In DNA form, the CDR3 reads TGTGCCAGCAGCTTGAGGCTCCTAGGGGGTGGTTCACCCCTCCACTTT. This gives the protein CASSLRLLGGGSPLHF. The variable domain in full, completed from reference TRBV7-8 and TRBJ1-6, reads GAGVSQSPRYKVAKRGQDVALRCDPISGHVSLFWYQQALGQGPEFLTYFQNEAQLDKSGLPSDRFFAERPEGSVSTLKIQRTQQEDSAVYLCASSLRLLGGGSPLHFGNGTRLTVT.

The V call is TRBV4-2, the J call TRBJ2-6, with 9 bases fitting TRBD1. Germline lookup yields CDR1 LGHNA and CDR2 YNFKEQ. This CDR3 is built from 21 residues. V trimming: 1 base; J trimming: 2 bases; junction bases outside the gene matches: 15. The CDR3 reads CASSQAFRKGQGSPGANVLTF. CDR3 sequence (DNA): TGTGCCAGCAGCCAAGCTTTTAGGAAGGGACAGGGATCACCTGGGGCCAACGTCCTGACTTTC.

This clonotype was recorded at least ten times. The J gene is TRBJ2-3, the V gene TRBV12-3 or TRBV12-4; TRBD2 is a possible D gene (6 bases). The V end was cut by 1 base, the J end by 1 base, with 12 bases between. The CDR3 is 16 amino acids. The DNA of the CDR3 is TGTGCCAGCAGTTTAGATGGCGGGATGCGCACAGATACGCAGTATTTT. Protein sequence: CASSLDGGMRTDTQYF.

This clonotype was observed many times. The gene calls are TRBV20-1 and TRBJ2-3; D gene unclear. From germline, CDR1 is DFQATT and CDR2 SNEGSKA (reference sequence). The CDR3 is 14 amino acids. V lost 4 bases and J 0 bases, leaving 11 bases between the germline ends. The CDR3 here is CSATETSSTDTQYF. CDR3 DNA sequence: TGCAGTGCTACTGAGACTTCTAGCACAGATACGCAGTATTTT.

In this sample, this clonotype turned up a few times. This chain connects TRBV7-2 to TRBJ1-3, with 10 bases aligning to TRBD1. This CDR3 spans 17 amino acids. The ends lost 5 bases at V and 2 bases at J; junction bases unmatched: 9. The germline gives CDR1 SGHTA, CDR2 FQGNSA. DNA of the CDR3: TGTGCCAGCAGCCGATCGGCGGGGACAGGGGCTGGAAACACCATATATTTT. It specifies CASSRSAGTGAGNTIYF.